These 17 T cell receptor beta chains originate from one sample sequenced in a study of T cell responses to AZD1222 COVID-19 vaccine. Using immunoSEQ multiplex PCR, the repertoire was profiled, and TCRdb retains in-frame clones only, with some absent. The sample comprises 90,000 to 150,000 clones, more than 75% of which are singletons, and 3% to 4% rests with the top ten. Material: peripheral blood, obtained on day 0 of AZD1222 vaccination. These receptors were taken from an adult in good health.

J is TRBJ2-1 and V is TRBV9; unclear D gene. The CDR3 runs to 15 residues. Germline CDR1 is SGDLS and CDR2 is YYNGEE. V was cut by 0 bases and J by 4 bases, with 11 bases left in between. This CDR3 is CASSVEPDLYNEQFF. Here the CDR3 DNA reads TGTGCCAGCAGCGTAGAGCCGGACCTTTACAATGAGCAGTTCTTC.

Only one count was recorded for this clone. The gene calls are TRBV4-3 and TRBJ1-2; D unclear. The CDR3 has 14 amino acids. The germline CDR1 and CDR2 sequences are LGHNA and YSLEER. V lost 2 bases, J lost 5 bases, and 12 bases lay in between. CDR3 loop: CASSQSHSQYGYTF. In nucleotides, the CDR3 is TGCGCCAGCAGCCAATCTCACAGTCAGTATGGCTACACCTTC.

The chain joins TRBV11-2 to TRBJ1-1; D perhaps matches TRBD1 (6 bases). V was clipped by 2 bases and J by 2 bases, with 15 bases between them. Germline lookup yields CDR1 SGHAT and CDR2 FQNNGV. This CDR3 region has 16 residues. The CDR3 spells CASSLPIGGLNTEAFF. The CDR3, as DNA: TGTGCCAGCAGCTTACCCATTGGGGGGCTTAACACTGAAGCTTTCTTT.

The V and J genes are TRBV7-2 and TRBJ2-7; D ambiguous. The CDR3 consists of 11 residues. V dropped 4 bases and J dropped 5 bases, with 6 bases sitting between them. Germline V gives CDR1 SGHTA, CDR2 FQGNSA. CDR3 coding DNA: TGTGCCAGCAGCTCCCTCCACGAGCAGTACTTC. Amino acids: CASSSLHEQYF.

The V gene is TRBV6-4, the J gene TRBJ2-1, with 10 nucleotides matching TRBD1. Germline CDR1 MRHNA, CDR2 SNTAGT. J was trimmed by 6 bases and V by 2 bases; bases with no gene match: 4. The CDR3 is made up of 15 amino acids. This CDR3 is CASSDGQGGRNEQFF. The DNA of the CDR3 is TGTGCCAGCAGTGACGGACAGGGGGGGCGCAATGAGCAGTTCTTC.

In its sample, this clone was seen a few times. The chain recombines TRBV9 with TRBJ1-3; 8 bases agree with TRBD1. Germline loops: CDR1 SGDLS, CDR2 YYNGEE. J gave up 4 bases and V 3 bases, and 6 bases lay outside the gene matches. This CDR3 contains 15 residues. CDR3 in DNA: TGTGCCAGCAGCGCCCCAGGGGGCGCGGGAAACACCATATATTTT. Translation gives CASSAPGGAGNTIYF.

This rearrangement joins TRBV9 to TRBJ2-3, with TRBD2 identical over 8 bases. Trimming removed 4 bases from V and 2 bases from J; junction bases left unmatched: 9. There are 16 residues in the CDR3. Per germline, CDR1 SGDLS and CDR2 YYNGEE. This CDR3 is CASSPVAGLFTDTQYF. CDR3 nucleotide sequence: TGTGCCAGCAGCCCAGTAGCGGGGCTTTTCACAGATACGCAGTATTTT. Combining the CDR3 with reference TRBV9 and TRBJ2-3 gives the whole variable domain DSGVTQTPKHLITATGQRVTLRCSPRSGDLSVYWYQQSLDQGLQFLIQYYNGEERAKGNILERFSAQQFPDLHSELNLSSLELGDSALYFCASSPVAGLFTDTQYFGPGTRLTVL.

This rearrangement joins TRBV24-1 to TRBJ2-1; D remains ambiguous. There are 14 residues in the CDR3. V gave up 2 bases and J gave up 3 bases, with 7 bases separating them. Germline CDR1 KGHDR, CDR2 SFDVKD. CDR3: CATSDSMGYNEQFF. The CDR3 DNA follows: TGTGCCACCAGTGATTCGATGGGCTACAATGAGCAGTTCTTC.

The V and J genes are TRBV29-1 and TRBJ1-1; D not certain. The V gene lost 5 bases and the J gene lost 7 bases, with 17 bases spanning the gap. Germline values: CDR1 SQVTM, CDR2 ANQGSEA. This CDR3 contains 13 residues. CDR3 sequence: CSVSRILNYEAFF. CDR3 coding DNA: TGCAGCGTTTCGAGGATATTAAACTATGAAGCTTTCTTT.

This rearrangement joins TRBV14 to TRBJ1-1; a possible D gene is TRBD1 (6 bases). CDR3 length: 15 residues. V lost 4 bases and J 4 bases, leaving 16 bases between the germline ends. Germline CDR1 and CDR2: SGHDN and FVKESK. CDR3 sequence reads: CASSRGRGGPTEAFF. Here the CDR3 DNA reads TGTGCCAGCAGCCGAGGAAGGGGGGGGCCCACTGAAGCTTTCTTT.

The rearrangement links TRBV2 to TRBJ1-6; the match to TRBD1 covers 7 bases. This CDR3 comprises 17 residues. Unmatched junction bases numbered 14, after V lost 9 bases and J lost 3 bases. Germline CDR1 reads SNHLY; CDR2 reads FYNNEI. The CDR3 protein is CASWDSTSSRYNSPLHF. The CDR3 DNA sequence: TGTGCCAGTTGGGACAGCACATCCTCCCGCTATAATTCACCCCTCCACTTT.

The V and J genes are TRBV7-3 and TRBJ1-6; 8 bases match TRBD1. Per germline, CDR1 SGHTA and CDR2 FQGTGA. The CDR3 extends over 15 amino acids. Trimming took 0 bases from V and 9 from J; bases not matched to a gene: 4. In DNA, the CDR3 is TGTGCCAGCAGCTTAACGGCAGGGGGCCTTTCACCCCTCCACTTT. This translates into CASSLTAGGLSPLHF.

V is TRBV27 and J is TRBJ1-3; 8 nucleotides match TRBD1. The length of the CDR3 is 17 residues. Germline lookup yields CDR1 MNHEY and CDR2 SMNVEV (reference sequence). Losses at the gene ends were 0 bases for V and 8 bases for J; bases not matched to a gene: 12. The chain's CDR3 is CASSLSGGQAAYDTIYF. CDR3 DNA sequence: TGTGCCAGCAGTTTATCCGGGGGACAGGCGGCATACGACACCATATATTTT.

The gene calls are TRBV7-2 and TRBJ1-6; D uncertain. The V end was cut by 0 bases, the J end by 8 bases, with 8 bases between. Germline CDR1 reads SGHTA; CDR2 reads FQGNSA. The CDR3 loop spans 14 amino acids. CDR3 sequence reads: CASSLAAGYSPLHF. DNA for the CDR3: TGTGCCAGCAGCTTAGCGGCAGGATATTCACCCCTCCACTTT.

The chain couples TRBV5-1 to TRBJ1-1; no clear D gene. The CDR3 extends over 15 amino acids. Germline assignment: CDR1 SGHRS and CDR2 YFSETQ. Trimming shortened V by 3 bases and J by 1 base, and 13 bases separated the two germline ends. The CDR3 DNA reads as TGCGCCAGCAGCTCCGGAGCACATCCGAACACTGAAGCTTTCTTT. Its protein is CASSSGAHPNTEAFF.

The genes are TRBV6-5 and TRBJ1-6; unclear D gene. Germline V lookup: CDR1 MNHEY, CDR2 SVGAGI. CDR3 size: 14 residues. Trimming took 11 bases from V and 0 from J, leaving 11 bases between them. The CDR3 is CACRASSYNSPLHF. The CDR3 DNA reads TGTGCCTGTCGGGCAAGCTCCTATAATTCACCCCTCCACTTT.

This chain uses TRBV5-1 with TRBJ1-1; tentative D call: TRBD1 (5 bases). The CDR3 runs to 15 residues. With 4 bases removed from V and 1 base from J, the gap between germline ends came to 14 bases. Germline-derived CDR1 and CDR2 are SGHRS and YFSETQ. The CDR3 region is CASSQILGENTEAFF. The CDR3 DNA reads as TGCGCCAGCAGCCAGATATTAGGGGAGAACACTGAAGCTTTCTTT. The complete variable domain, with remaining parts taken from reference TRBV5-1 and TRBJ1-1, reads KAGVTQTPRYLIKTRGQQVTLSCSPISGHRSVSWYQQTPGQGLQFLFEYFSETQRNKGNFPGRFSGRQFSNSRSEMNVSTLELGDSALYLCASSQILGENTEAFFGQGTRLTVV.